The 26 T cell receptor beta chains listed next were all sequenced from one sample in a study of blood T cell repertoires in COVID-19. Sequencing used immunoSEQ multiplex PCR; TCRdb keeps in-frame clones, though not all of them. The data show around 180,000 clones, roughly three quarters seen once. The specimen was PBMCs or T cells enriched from blood (not recorded which). The receptors come from a woman in her fifties or sixties with acute COVID-19.

CDR3 coding DNA: TGTGCCAGCAGCCCGGACAGGAGGAACACTGAAGCTTTCTTT. Its translation is CASSPDRRNTEAFF. The genes are TRBV7-9 and TRBJ1-1; 7 bases fit TRBD1. The V gene's germline CDR1 is SEHNR and CDR2 FQNEAQ (reference sequence). The CDR3 totals 14 residues. V shed 5 bases and J 1 base; nucleotides not matched to a gene: 4.

The chain combines TRBV21-1 with TRBJ2-1; the table assigns TRBD2, which was not confirmed against the DNA. TRBV21-1 is reported as a pseudogene. This CDR3 region has 16 residues. CDR3 sequence: CADGGPSLRTYNEQFF. The CDR3 DNA reads as TGTGCCGACGGGGGGCCAAGTCTACGCACCTACAATGAGCAGTTCTTC.

The chain carries TRBV28 and TRBJ1-1; 7 bases align to TRBD1. With 4 bases clipped from V and 4 bases from J, the junction kept 3 bases outside the gene matches. This CDR3 contains 13 residues. The germline V gene has CDR1 MDHEN and CDR2 SYDVKM. The CDR3 nucleotides read TGTGCCAGCAGTTACAACAGGGGCACTGAAGCTTTCTTT. It is translated as CASSYNRGTEAFF.

V usage is TRBV7-2 and J usage is TRBJ2-5; 11 bases agree with TRBD2. CDR3 length equals 18 residues. Trimming took 4 bases from V and 2 from J; bases not matched to a gene: 12. CDR1 and CDR2 (germline): SGHTA, FQGNSA. The DNA for the CDR3 is TGTGCCAGCAGCTCCTCTCCTAGCGGGGGGCGCGAGCAAGAGACCCAGTACTTC. It yields the protein CASSSSPSGGREQETQYF.

This chain connects TRBV7-2 to TRBJ1-2, with D tentatively TRBD1 (6 bases). Germline CDR1 and CDR2: SGHTA and FQGNSA. The ends were cut back, 5 bases at V and 6 bases at J, with 19 bases in the middle. There are 15 residues in the CDR3. DNA of the CDR3: TGTGCCAGCAGCCCCGGAGGTGGCCAGGGGAATGGCTACACCTTC. Protein: CASSPGGGQGNGYTF.

The chain combines TRBV5-1 with TRBJ2-1, with 8 bases identical to TRBD2. V was clipped by 0 bases and J by 6 bases; unmatched bases: 8. There are 16 residues in the CDR3. Looked up from germline, CDR1 is SGHRS and CDR2 is YFSETQ. In nucleotides, the CDR3 is TGCGCCAGCAGCTTGGAGACGGGGGGGCTTATCAATGAGCAGTTCTTC. It is translated as CASSLETGGLINEQFF. The complete variable domain, with remaining parts taken from reference TRBV5-1 and TRBJ2-1, reads KAGVTQTPRYLIKTRGQQVTLSCSPISGHRSVSWYQQTPGQGLQFLFEYFSETQRNKGNFPGRFSGRQFSNSRSEMNVSTLELGDSALYLCASSLETGGLINEQFFGPGTRLTVL.

The genes are TRBV18 and TRBJ1-1; D may be TRBD1 (5 bases). Trimming shortened V by 4 bases and J by 4 bases, and 10 bases separated the two germline ends. The CDR3 extends over 13 amino acids. Germline assignment: CDR1 KGHSH and CDR2 LQKENI. The CDR3 protein is CASSRARATEAFF. The CDR3 DNA reads as TGTGCCAGCTCACGGGCCAGGGCCACTGAAGCTTTCTTT.

This clone turned up a few times. This chain connects TRBV2 to TRBJ2-2, with unresolved D. Trimming took off 6 bases at V and 4 bases at J, with 15 bases between the two ends. Germline lookup yields CDR1 SNHLY and CDR2 FYNNEI. The CDR3 has 15 residues. The CDR3 region is CASREQRPSTGELFF. In DNA, the CDR3 is TGTGCCAGCAGGGAGCAACGGCCATCCACCGGGGAGCTGTTTTTT.

The J gene is TRBJ2-3, the V gene TRBV2; TRBD1 matches 11 bases. This CDR3 has 15 amino acids. After removal of 7 bases from V and 2 bases from J, the junction contained 5 bases not matched to a gene. Germline V gene data show CDR1 as SNHLY and CDR2 as FYNNEI. In nucleotides, the CDR3 is TGTGCCAGCAAGGGGACAGGGGGAGACACAGATACGCAGTATTTT. Residues: CASKGTGGDTDTQYF.

The V gene is TRBV7-3, the J gene TRBJ2-4; D may be TRBD2 (6 bases). This CDR3 spans 17 amino acids. The V and J ends lost 1 base and 4 bases respectively, with 17 bases between them. Germline CDR1 SGHTA, CDR2 FQGTGA. For the CDR3, the DNA is TGTGCCAGCAGCTTAAGCGGGACGGATTATCAAAAAAACATTCAGTACTTC. Translated, it gives CASSLSGTDYQKNIQYF.

This clone has a handful of counts. The CDR3 DNA reads TGTGCCAGCAGCTTCGACAGGGCCTATGGCTACACCTTC. It is translated as CASSFDRAYGYTF. This sequence joins TRBV7-8 and TRBJ1-2, with 7 nucleotides matching TRBD1. Germline CDR1 is SGHVS and CDR2 is FQNEAQ. The CDR3 consists of 13 residues. V dropped 3 bases and J dropped 4; count of bases not matched to a gene: 2.

The chain uses TRBV11-2 and TRBJ2-1; D is possibly TRBD1 (6 bases). V lost 5 bases and J lost 8, with 19 bases in between. CDR3 size: 15 residues. CDR1 SGHAT and CDR2 FQNNGV come from the germline V gene. The DNA for the CDR3 is TGTGCCAGCAGCAGAACAGGGTCGGGCTGGGATGAGCAGTTCTTC. This encodes CASSRTGSGWDEQFF. The complete variable domain, with remaining parts taken from reference TRBV11-2 and TRBJ2-1, reads EAGVAQSPRYKIIEKRQSVAFWCNPISGHATLYWYQQILGQGPKLLIQFQNNGVVDDSQLPKDRFSAERLKGVDSTLKIQPAKLEDSAVYLCASSRTGSGWDEQFFGPGTRLTVL.

This chain uses TRBV5-1 with TRBJ1-1; the D is unclear. This CDR3 spans 15 amino acids. V lost 4 bases and J 0 bases, leaving 13 bases between the germline ends. Per the germline V gene, CDR1 is SGHRS and CDR2 is YFSETQ. The DNA for the CDR3 is TGCGCCAGCAGCCCTAACCTACAGATGAACACTGAAGCTTTCTTT. Amino acids: CASSPNLQMNTEAFF.

This clone was observed a handful of times. The chain combines TRBV3-1 (or the pseudogene TRBV3-2) with TRBJ2-3, with TRBD2 matching over 12 bases. This CDR3 is built from 17 residues. Germline V gene data show CDR1 as LGHDT and CDR2 as YNNKEL (reference sequence). Trimming removed 1 base from V and 4 bases from J; junction bases left unmatched: 6. The CDR3 protein is CASSQVLAGGRSDTQYF. CDR3 sequence (DNA): TGTGCCAGCAGCCAAGTCCTAGCGGGGGGGAGGTCAGATACGCAGTATTTT.

The chain employs TRBV5-1 and TRBJ2-1, with 7 bases lining up with TRBD1. CDR3 length equals 13 residues. Germline V gene sequence: CDR1 SGHRS, CDR2 YFSETQ. The V segment lost 3 bases and the J segment 5 bases; nucleotides outside the gene matches: 2. This CDR3 is CASSSTGHNEQFF. The DNA of the CDR3 is TGCGCCAGCAGCTCGACAGGGCACAATGAGCAGTTCTTC.

This sequence joins TRBV27 and TRBJ1-1; D might be TRBD1 (5 bases). The CDR3 contains 14 residues. The V gene's germline CDR1 is MNHEY and CDR2 SMNVEV (reference sequence). V was trimmed by 2 bases and J by 5 bases, leaving 12 bases between them. CDR3 DNA: TGTGCCAGCAGTTTAGGGGCTGGGGGGACTGAAGCTTTCTTT. This translates into CASSLGAGGTEAFF.

V usage is TRBV12-3 or TRBV12-4 and J usage is TRBJ2-1, with D possibly being TRBD1 (6 bases). The CDR3 has 11 residues. V lost 6 bases, J lost 12 bases, and 12 bases lay in between. The CDR3 nucleotides are TGTGCCAGCAGCCAACAGGGATTGCAGTTCTTC. Translated, it gives CASSQQGLQFF.

J is TRBJ2-2 and V is TRBV5-6, with a weak D call TRBD1 (6 bases). Germline V lookup: CDR1 SGHDT, CDR2 YYEEEE. This CDR3 spans 14 amino acids. Between the trimmed V and J ends, which lost 3 bases and 5 bases, there was a span of 11 bases. Written as DNA, the CDR3 is TGTGCCAGCAGCTCGCAAACAGGGACCGGGGAGCTGTTTTTT. It translates to CASSSQTGTGELFF.

The CDR3 loop reads CASSPTGVTEAFF. The CDR3, as DNA: TGTGCCAGCTCACCAACAGGGGTTACTGAAGCTTTCTTT. J is TRBJ1-1 and V is TRBV18; 7 bases match TRBD1. Germline CDR1 and CDR2: KGHSH and LQKENI. The junction had 2 bases not matched to a gene; V was cut back by 2 bases and J by 5 bases. This CDR3 is built from 13 residues.

The rearrangement uses TRBV3-1 (or the pseudogene TRBV3-2) and TRBJ2-1, with 11 bases matching TRBD2. CDR3 size: 16 residues. V dropped 3 bases and J dropped 5; count of bases not matched to a gene: 6. Per germline, CDR1 LGHDT and CDR2 YNNKEL (reference sequence). CDR3 sequence: CASSQGTSGLNNEQFF. The CDR3 bases are TGTGCCAGCAGCCAGGGGACTAGCGGACTCAACAATGAGCAGTTCTTC.

The chain couples TRBV6-5 to TRBJ2-7; 7 bases match TRBD2. Germline values: CDR1 MNHEY, CDR2 SVGAGI. J lost 2 bases, V lost 6 bases, and 7 bases had no gene match. CDR3 length: 14 residues. CDR3: CASSRSGGPYEQYV. In DNA, the CDR3 is TGTGCCAGCAGCAGGTCGGGGGGTCCCTACGAGCAGTACGTC.

This clone was seen ten or more times. V usage is TRBV19 and J usage is TRBJ2-3, with 14 bases matching TRBD2. Germline trimming cut 5 bases from V and 6 bases from J; bases unmatched to any gene: 7. The length of the CDR3 is 16 residues. The germline CDR1 and CDR2 sequences are LNHDA and SQIVND (reference sequence). CDR3 in amino acids: CASSPGLAGGRDTQYF. DNA of the CDR3: TGTGCCAGTAGTCCCGGACTAGCGGGGGGTCGGGATACGCAGTATTTT.

The chain joins TRBV30 to TRBJ1-5; D might be TRBD1 (5 bases). V lost 3 bases, J lost 7 bases, and 22 bases lay in between. The germline gives CDR1 GTSNPN, CDR2 SVGIG (reference sequence). The CDR3 contains 16 residues. The CDR3 DNA is TGTGCCTGGAGCGGCGGGGGAGACAGCCGTAGACAGCCCCAGCATTTT. Translation gives CAWSGGGDSRRQPQHF. Supplemented by reference TRBV30 and TRBJ1-5, the full variable domain reads SQTIHQWPATLVQPVGSPLSLECTVEGTSNPNLYWYRQAAGRGLQLLFYSVGIGQISSEVPQNLSASRPQDRQFILSSKKLLLSDSGFYLCAWSGGGDSRRQPQHFGDGTRLSIL.

CDR3 in DNA: TGCGCCAACCATAAATTCCGCGGGGGTCCCACTGAAGCTTTCTTT. The encoded protein is CANHKFRGGPTEAFF. This chain links TRBV10-1 with TRBJ1-1, with D possibly matching TRBD1 (5 bases). CDR1 is WNHNN, CDR2 SYGVQD, per germline (reference sequence). This CDR3 region has 15 residues. Trimming stripped 10 bases from V and 4 bases from J, with 22 bases between.

The chain couples TRBV6-5 to TRBJ1-6; 8 bases match TRBD1. Germline CDR1 reads MNHEY; CDR2 reads SVGAGI. The CDR3 is 15 amino acids. J lost 9 bases, V lost 5 bases, and 9 bases had no gene match. As DNA, the CDR3 is TGTGCCAGCAGTATTCGGACAGGGAGTGGTTCACCCCTCCACTTT. Amino acid sequence: CASSIRTGSGSPLHF.

This clone occurred a few times. The chain has TRBV29-1 and TRBJ1-4, with 7 bases lining up with TRBD1. V was pared by 5 bases and J by 8 bases, with 8 bases of the junction left unmatched. This CDR3 spans 13 amino acids. Germline assignment: CDR1 SQVTM and CDR2 ANQGSEA. The CDR3 loop is CSVLTGQVEKLFF. The DNA for the CDR3 is TGCAGCGTTTTGACAGGGCAGGTAGAAAAACTGTTTTTT.